These 14 T cell receptor beta chains share one sample of origin, sequenced in a study of CD8 T cells in ankylosing spondylitis. MiXCR, run by TCRdb on the 5' RACE reads, gives a single entry per CDR3 protein. The repertoire holds 200,000 to 250,000 distinct CDR3 sequences, with 10% to 13% as singletons. The sequenced sample consisted of blood, either unsorted or a sorted T cell fraction (not recorded which). Source of these receptors: a male donor with ankylosing spondylitis or in good health (not recorded which).

The chain is built from TRBV3-1 and TRBJ2-1; 12 bases match TRBD2. The ends lost 0 bases at V and 7 bases at J; junction bases unmatched: 4. The CDR3 is 16 residues long. Germline CDR1 and CDR2: LGHDT and YNNKEL (reference sequence). CDR3 protein: CASSQEPSGGANEQFF. The DNA of the CDR3 is TGTGCCAGCAGCCAAGAACCTAGCGGGGGGGCTAATGAGCAGTTCTTC.

This clonotype was detected ten times or more. The chain combines TRBV20-1 with TRBJ2-5, with 7 bases that match TRBD2. CDR3 length: 14 residues. The junction had 7 bases not matched to a gene; V was cut back by 1 base and J by 5 bases. The germline CDR1 and CDR2 sequences are DFQATT and SNEGSKA (reference sequence). This CDR3 reads CSARATSQGETQYF. CDR3 nucleotides: TGCAGTGCTAGAGCGACTAGCCAAGGGGAGACCCAGTACTTC.

This clonotype came up many times. J is TRBJ2-7 and V is TRBV18; D perhaps matches TRBD1 (6 bases). Between the trimmed V and J ends, which lost 6 bases and 0 bases, there was a span of 18 bases. The CDR3 has 16 residues. Germline V gives CDR1 KGHSH, CDR2 LQKENI. Here the CDR3 DNA reads TGTGCCAGCTCCCCGATGGTAGGACAGAACTCCTACGAGCAGTACTTC. Its protein product is CASSPMVGQNSYEQYF.

This clonotype was counted only a few times. The gene calls are TRBV20-1 and TRBJ2-5; D may be TRBD2 (5 bases). The CDR3 consists of 14 residues. V was cut by 4 bases and J by 4 bases, with 16 bases left in between. Looked up from germline, CDR1 is DFQATT and CDR2 is SNEGSKA (reference sequence). CDR3 DNA: TGCAGTGCTACTCAAACACTAGTACGAGAGACCCAGTACTTC. This encodes CSATQTLVRETQYF.

This clonotype has ten or more counts. The chain carries TRBV14 and TRBJ1-6, with TRBD1 as a possible D gene (5 bases). This CDR3 is 16 amino acids long. The V and J ends lost 3 bases and 9 bases respectively, with 18 bases between them. CDR1 and CDR2 from the germline V gene are SGHDN and FVKESK. This CDR3 is CASSQGTRDPLSPLHF. CDR3 DNA sequence: TGTGCCAGCAGCCAGGGGACCAGGGACCCCCTTTCACCCCTCCACTTT.

This clonotype was seen many times. The chain joins TRBV7-8 to TRBJ2-7; 9 bases match TRBD2. Germline CDR1 SGHVS, CDR2 FQNEAQ. This CDR3 region has 14 residues. V dropped 6 bases and J dropped 3; count of bases not matched to a gene: 6. The CDR3 loop reads CASSSSGTVYEQYF. The CDR3 DNA sequence: TGTGCCAGCAGTTCTAGCGGGACTGTCTACGAGCAGTACTTC.

This clonotype was recorded at least ten times. The gene calls are TRBV6-5 and TRBJ1-4, with 8 bases identical to TRBD1. Germline loops: CDR1 MNHEY, CDR2 SVGAGI. The CDR3 covers 15 residues. The junction had 4 bases not matched to a gene; V was cut back by 2 bases and J by 5 bases. The CDR3 reads CASSYAGQGNEKLFF. The CDR3 nucleotides read TGTGCCAGCAGTTACGCAGGACAGGGAAATGAAAAACTGTTTTTT.

On this clonotype itself: No conserved phenylalanine or tryptophan ends this CDR3, so it is likely a read error. V usage is TRBV9 and J usage is TRBJ1-1; the match to TRBD1 covers 9 bases. Germline lookup yields CDR1 SGDLS and CDR2 YYNGEE. The length of the CDR3 is 13 residues. V lost 3 bases, J lost 5 bases, and 2 bases stayed unmatched. As DNA, the CDR3 is TGTGCCAGCAGCGAGACAGGGGGGACTGAAGCTTTCTTA. It translates to CASSETGGTEAFL.

This clonotype showed up many times. V is TRBV6-1 and J is TRBJ2-1; TRBD1 aligns across 9 bases. The CDR3 totals 16 residues. CDR1 is MNHNS and CDR2 is SASEGT in the germline V gene. With V trimmed by 10 bases and J by 4 bases, 14 bases remained unmatched. CDR3 in amino acids: CANSPVGQGMYNEQFF. In DNA form, the CDR3 reads TGTGCCAACTCTCCGGTGGGACAGGGTATGTACAATGAGCAGTTCTTC.

This clonotype was detected once. The CDR3 sequence: CARGGVRTDTQYF. The DNA for the CDR3 is TGTGCCCGCGGGGGGGTTCGCACAGATACGCAGTATTTT. The V gene is TRBV6-1, the J gene TRBJ2-3, with TRBD2 identical over 9 bases. Trimming at V came to 11 bases and at J to 1 base, leaving 4 bases not matched to a gene. This CDR3 region has 13 residues. In germline, CDR1 is MNHNS, CDR2 SASEGT.

V usage is TRBV20-1 and J usage is TRBJ2-2; D ambiguous. Trimming took off 5 bases at V and 1 base at J, with 8 bases between the two ends. CDR1 DFQATT and CDR2 SNEGSKA come from the germline V gene (reference sequence). This CDR3 is 13 amino acids long. The CDR3 nucleotides are TGCAGTGCTCCACTCAAGAACACCGGGGAGCTGTTTTTT. Its protein product is CSAPLKNTGELFF.

Comment on this clonotype: A much larger clone sits a single nucleotide away, making a read error possible. The chain uses TRBV5-1 and TRBJ2-7, with 8 bases lining up with TRBD1. Germline CDR1 SGHRS, CDR2 YFSETQ. The CDR3 extends over 14 amino acids. The CDR3 region is CASSSGQGPYEEYF. Here the CDR3 DNA reads TGCGCCAGCAGCTCCGGACAGGGTCCCTACGAGGAGTACTTC.

As regards this clonotype: With a much larger clone just one base away, this may be a read error. The chain couples TRBV5-1 to TRBJ2-7, with 7 bases aligning to TRBD2. The CDR3 is made up of 16 amino acids. Germline CDR1 SGHRS, CDR2 YFSETQ. As DNA, the CDR3 is TGCGCCAGCAGCCCGGGCCGCGCGGGGGACCACTACGAGCAGTCCTTC. Translated, it gives CASSPGRAGDHYEQSF.

The table lists this clonotype with a few counts. V and J are TRBV14 and TRBJ2-3, with 12 bases matching TRBD2. Germline CDR1 SGHDN, CDR2 FVKESK. The CDR3 is 15 amino acids. After removal of 7 bases from V and 6 bases from J, the junction contained 8 bases not matched to a gene. The CDR3 region has the DNA TGTGCCAGCAACCTAGCGGGGGGGCCTCGGGATACGCAGTATTTT. Its protein is CASNLAGGPRDTQYF.